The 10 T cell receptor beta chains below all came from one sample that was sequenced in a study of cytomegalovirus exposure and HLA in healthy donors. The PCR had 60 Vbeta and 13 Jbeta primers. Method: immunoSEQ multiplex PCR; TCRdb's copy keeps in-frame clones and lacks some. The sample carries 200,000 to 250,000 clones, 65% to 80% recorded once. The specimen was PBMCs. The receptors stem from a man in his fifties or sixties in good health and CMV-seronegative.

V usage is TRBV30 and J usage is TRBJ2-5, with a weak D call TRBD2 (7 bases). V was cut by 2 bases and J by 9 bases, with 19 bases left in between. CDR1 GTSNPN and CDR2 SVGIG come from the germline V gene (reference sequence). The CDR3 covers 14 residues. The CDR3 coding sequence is TGTGCCTGGAGTCCCGGGGGGTCGGCAGGGGCCCAGTACTTC. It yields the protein CAWSPGGSAGAQYF.

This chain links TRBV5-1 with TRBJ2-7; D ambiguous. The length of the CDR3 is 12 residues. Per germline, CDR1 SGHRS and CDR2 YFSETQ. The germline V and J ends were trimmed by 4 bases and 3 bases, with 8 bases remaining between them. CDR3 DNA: TGCGCCAGCAGCGACTCGTTCTACGAGCAGTACTTC. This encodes CASSDSFYEQYF.

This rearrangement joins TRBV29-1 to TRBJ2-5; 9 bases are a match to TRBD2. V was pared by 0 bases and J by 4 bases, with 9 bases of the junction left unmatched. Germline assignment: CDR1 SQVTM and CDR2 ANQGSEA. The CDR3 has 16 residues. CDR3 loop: CSVEDQELAGSETQYF. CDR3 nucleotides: TGCAGCGTTGAAGATCAAGAACTAGCGGGTTCAGAGACCCAGTACTTC.

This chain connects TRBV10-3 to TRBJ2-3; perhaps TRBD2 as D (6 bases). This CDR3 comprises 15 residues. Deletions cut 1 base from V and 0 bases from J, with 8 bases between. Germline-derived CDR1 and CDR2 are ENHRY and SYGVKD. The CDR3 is CAISEWGTSTDTQYF. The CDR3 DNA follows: TGTGCCATCAGTGAGTGGGGGACTAGCACAGATACGCAGTATTTT.

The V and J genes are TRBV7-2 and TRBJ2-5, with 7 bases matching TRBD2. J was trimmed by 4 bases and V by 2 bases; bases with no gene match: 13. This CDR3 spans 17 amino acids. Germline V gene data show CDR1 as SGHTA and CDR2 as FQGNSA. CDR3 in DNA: TGTGCCAGCAGCTTAAATGGAGCGGGGCGAGGGGCAGAGACCCAGTACTTC. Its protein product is CASSLNGAGRGAETQYF.

The CDR3: CASSPFGGSSDTQYF. DNA of the CDR3: TGTGCCAGCAGTCCCTTTGGCGGGAGCTCAGATACGCAGTATTTT. The rearrangement links TRBV27 to TRBJ2-3; 7 bases match TRBD2. The CDR3 is made up of 15 amino acids. The germline CDR1 and CDR2 sequences are MNHEY and SMNVEV (reference sequence). The ends lost 5 bases at V and 4 bases at J; junction bases unmatched: 9.

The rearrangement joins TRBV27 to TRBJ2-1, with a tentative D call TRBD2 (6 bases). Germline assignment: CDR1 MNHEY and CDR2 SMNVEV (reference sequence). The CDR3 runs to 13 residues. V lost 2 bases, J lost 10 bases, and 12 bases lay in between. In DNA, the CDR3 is TGTGCCAGCAGTTTAGTGGCTAGCGTGGAGCAGTTCTTC. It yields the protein CASSLVASVEQFF.

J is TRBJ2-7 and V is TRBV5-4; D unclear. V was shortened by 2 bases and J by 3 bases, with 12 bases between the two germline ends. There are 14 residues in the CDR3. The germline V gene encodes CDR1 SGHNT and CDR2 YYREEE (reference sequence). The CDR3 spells CASSFLGRSYEQYF. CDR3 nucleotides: TGTGCCAGCAGCTTCTTGGGCAGAAGCTACGAGCAGTACTTC.

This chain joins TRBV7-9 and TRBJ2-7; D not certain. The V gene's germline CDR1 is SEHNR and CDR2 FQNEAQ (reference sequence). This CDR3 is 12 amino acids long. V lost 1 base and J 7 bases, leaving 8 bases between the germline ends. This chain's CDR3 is CASSLGPPEQYF. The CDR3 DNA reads TGTGCCAGCAGCTTAGGGCCACCTGAGCAGTACTTC.

The CDR3 protein is CASSEGTSTGELFF. The CDR3 DNA sequence: TGCGCCAGCAGCGAAGGGACATCCACCGGGGAGCTGTTTTTT. V and J are TRBV5-1 and TRBJ2-2; maybe TRBD1 (6 bases). The V end lost 4 bases, the J end lost 4 bases, and 11 bases lay between the germline ends. This CDR3 has 14 amino acids. CDR1 and CDR2 (germline): SGHRS, YFSETQ.